This passage covers 27 T cell receptor beta chains from one sample sequenced in a study of T-cell reconstitution after alpha-beta-depleted transplantation in children. Researchers prepared the TCRbeta library using unique molecular identifiers, the study reports. TCRdb reanalysed the PCR reads using MiXCR and keeps one entry per CDR3 protein. The sample gives hundreds of thousands of distinct CDR3 sequences, approximately 20% of which show up once; roughly 3.3% is in the top ten. The specimen was PBMCs from the stem cell graft donor, collected from the stem cell graft. Receptor source: a human donor who donated a stem cell graft to a child with acute lymphoblastic leukemia.

The chain carries TRBV7-6 and TRBJ2-1, with D hard to call. CDR3 length equals 11 residues. CDR1 SGHVS and CDR2 FNYEAQ come from the germline V gene. V lost 3 bases and J lost 9, with 6 bases in between. DNA of the CDR3: TGTGCCAGCAGCTTTAGTTCTGAGCAGTTCTTC. Translating it yields CASSFSSEQFF.

This clonotype was seen a few times. V usage is TRBV4-1 and J usage is TRBJ2-2; no firm D call. The CDR3 contains 14 residues. Germline CDR1 is MGHRA and CDR2 is YSYEKL. Trimming shortened V by 1 base and J by 7 bases, and 10 bases separated the two germline ends. CDR3: CASSQVATGGELFF. The CDR3 coding sequence is TGCGCCAGCAGCCAAGTCGCCACCGGCGGGGAGCTGTTTTTT.

This clonotype was counted a few times. The genes are TRBV11-2 and TRBJ2-2; 9 nucleotides match TRBD2. Per the germline V gene, CDR1 is SGHAT and CDR2 is FQNNGV. Trimming cost V 6 bases and J 7 bases; bases outside gene matches: 12. The CDR3 length is 16 residues. The CDR3 nucleotides are TGTGCCAGCAGGACGATCGTAGCGGGAGTGGTCGGGGAGCTGTTTTTT. It codes for CASRTIVAGVVGELFF.

The chain's CDR3 is CAISEGGDGSYEQYF. The CDR3 DNA reads TGTGCCATCAGTGAGGGGGGGGATGGTAGCTACGAGCAGTACTTC. The V call is TRBV10-3, the J call TRBJ2-7; 7 bases fit TRBD2. CDR1 is ENHRY, CDR2 SYGVKD, per germline. The ends lost 2 bases at V and 3 bases at J; junction bases unmatched: 7. This CDR3 has 15 residues.

The rearrangement links TRBV7-9 to TRBJ1-5, with a tentative D call TRBD1 (5 bases). Germline V gene lookup returns CDR1 SEHNR and CDR2 FQNEAQ (reference sequence). CDR3 length: 14 residues. V lost 5 bases and J 0 bases, leaving 8 bases between the germline ends. In DNA, the CDR3 is TGTGCCAGCAGCGAAACAGGTAGCAATCAGCCCCAGCATTTT. It specifies CASSETGSNQPQHF. The whole variable domain, filled in from reference TRBV7-9 and TRBJ1-5, reads DTGVSQNPRHKITKRGQNVTFRCDPISEHNRLYWYRQTLGQGPEFLTYFQNEAQLEKSRLLSDRFSAERPKGSFSTLEIQRTEQGDSAMYLCASSETGSNQPQHFGDGTRLSIL.

This clonotype has more than one count but fewer than ten. The chain has TRBV5-6 and TRBJ2-2; D remains unclear. Deletions cut 0 bases from V and 4 bases from J, with 13 bases between. CDR1 is SGHDT and CDR2 is YYEEEE in the germline V gene. The CDR3 totals 16 residues. The CDR3 DNA is TGTGCCAGCAGCTTGGATCGCTTAGCTCGCACCGGGGAGCTGTTTTTT. Its protein product is CASSLDRLARTGELFF.

The gene calls are TRBV2 and TRBJ2-7, with 7 positions matching TRBD2. The V gene end was trimmed by 7 bases and the J gene end by 0 bases; junction bases not matched to a gene: 15. The CDR3 loop spans 17 amino acids. CDR1 is SNHLY, CDR2 FYNNEI, per germline. CDR3 amino acids: CASKAGPRGSFSYEQYF. The CDR3 bases are TGTGCCAGCAAAGCTGGACCTCGCGGGAGTTTCTCCTACGAGCAGTACTTC.

This clonotype was recorded many times. The chain couples TRBV20-1 to TRBJ2-2; D is uncertain. There are 12 residues in the CDR3. The V end lost 3 bases, the J end lost 3 bases, and 5 bases lay between the germline ends. Germline V gene data show CDR1 as DFQATT and CDR2 as SNEGSKA (reference sequence). CDR3 region: CSASGDTGELFF. In nucleotides, the CDR3 is TGCAGTGCTAGCGGCGACACCGGGGAGCTGTTTTTT.

This clonotype was picked up a small number of times. The chain links TRBV5-1 to TRBJ2-4, with 7 positions matching TRBD2. The CDR3 runs to 17 residues. In germline, CDR1 is SGHRS, CDR2 YFSETQ. After removal of 1 base from V and 0 bases from J, the junction contained 7 bases not matched to a gene. The DNA for the CDR3 is TGCGCCAGCAGCTTGTACGGCGGGGGATTAGCCAAAAACATTCAGTACTTC. It codes for CASSLYGGGLAKNIQYF.

The chain carries TRBV10-3 and TRBJ2-7; 10 bases agree with TRBD2. This CDR3 is 16 amino acids long. V shed 2 bases, J shed 2 bases, and the junction held 6 bases outside the gene matches. Germline CDR1 reads ENHRY; CDR2 reads SYGVKD. The CDR3 DNA reads TGTGCCATCAGTGAGGTAGCAACTAGCGGGACCTACGAGCAGTACTTC. It is translated as CAISEVATSGTYEQYF.

This clonotype was observed a handful of times. The chain employs TRBV4-2 and TRBJ2-3, with 13 bases matching TRBD2. The CDR3 covers 19 residues. V lost 5 bases to trimming and J lost 5 bases; unmatched junction nucleotides: 16. From germline, CDR1 is LGHNA and CDR2 YNFKEQ. This chain's CDR3 is CASSGTRVGTSGKKDTQYF. The DNA for the CDR3 is TGTGCCAGCAGCGGAACCAGGGTCGGGACTAGCGGGAAAAAAGATACGCAGTATTTT.

Only a few counts were recorded for this clonotype. CDR3: CASSRTPYDGYGYTF. CDR3 in DNA: TGTGCCAGCAGTCGAACCCCCTACGACGGCTATGGCTACACCTTC. V is TRBV5-5 and J is TRBJ1-2; no reliable D call. The CDR3 consists of 15 residues. Germline CDR1 and CDR2: SGHKS and YYEKEE (reference sequence). V was pared by 5 bases and J by 4 bases, with 18 bases between.

This clonotype was found a few times. The chain joins TRBV7-9 to TRBJ1-6; D ambiguous. The germline V gene encodes CDR1 SEHNR and CDR2 FQNEAQ (reference sequence). The V end lost 5 bases, the J end lost 3 bases, and 17 bases lay between the germline ends. The CDR3 sequence is 17 residues long. CDR3 amino acids: CASSPRGTDFYNSPLHF. CDR3 nucleotide sequence: TGTGCCAGCAGCCCCCGGGGAACGGATTTCTATAATTCACCCCTCCACTTT. The full variable domain, with the rest looked up from reference TRBV7-9 and TRBJ1-6, is DTGVSQNPRHKITKRGQNVTFRCDPISEHNRLYWYRQTLGQGPEFLTYFQNEAQLEKSRLLSDRFSAERPKGSFSTLEIQRTEQGDSAMYLCASSPRGTDFYNSPLHFGNGTRLTVT.

This clonotype appeared a few times. The V call is TRBV7-9, the J call TRBJ1-1; no firm D call. Germline CDR1 SEHNR, CDR2 FQNEAQ (reference sequence). The CDR3 contains 16 residues. V lost 5 bases and J lost 4, with 20 bases in between. The CDR3 DNA sequence: TGTGCCAGCAGCCCTTGGCAGATCGGCTCGAGCACTGAAGCTTTCTTT. It yields the protein CASSPWQIGSSTEAFF.

This chain connects TRBV20-1 to TRBJ2-7; D may correspond to TRBD1 or TRBD2 (5 bases each). The CDR3 runs 11 residues. V lost 7 bases and J lost 1, with 8 bases in between. Germline CDR1 and CDR2: DFQATT and SNEGSKA (reference sequence). The CDR3, as DNA: TGCAGTGGTGAGGGGTCCTACGAGCAGTACTTC. Translation: CSGEGSYEQYF.

The sample holds a few counts of this clonotype. V and J are TRBV7-2 and TRBJ2-7; no firm D call. The ends were cut back, 5 bases at V and 5 bases at J, with 13 bases in the middle. Germline V gives CDR1 SGHTA, CDR2 FQGNSA. This CDR3 region has 13 residues. CDR3: CASSPTWLDEQYF. The CDR3 coding sequence is TGTGCCAGCAGCCCGACTTGGCTGGACGAGCAGTACTTC.

This clonotype was found a few times. The chain uses TRBV19 and TRBJ2-1, with 8 bases that match TRBD1. Germline V lookup: CDR1 LNHDA, CDR2 SQIVND (reference sequence). The V gene end was trimmed by 2 bases and the J gene end by 8 bases; junction bases not matched to a gene: 8. The CDR3 is 15 residues long. The CDR3 coding sequence is TGTGCCAGTAGTATAAGGAACAGGGGGTTCGATGAGCAGTTCTTC. This codes for CASSIRNRGFDEQFF.

The chain carries TRBV7-3 and TRBJ2-5, with no clear D. This CDR3 spans 15 amino acids. Trimming cost V 7 bases and J 4 bases, with 19 bases left between them. Germline V gene sequence: CDR1 SGHTA, CDR2 FQGTGA. CDR3 loop: CASTILPRSGETQYF. CDR3 DNA sequence: TGTGCCAGCACCATTCTCCCGCGGTCTGGAGAGACCCAGTACTTC.

In its sample, this clonotype was seen many times. The genes are TRBV3-1 and TRBJ1-3; TRBD1 agrees at 8 bases. The CDR3 length is 18 residues. Losses at the gene ends were 2 bases for V and 4 bases for J; bases not matched to a gene: 13. CDR1 is LGHDT, CDR2 YNNKEL, per germline (reference sequence). CDR3 sequence: CASSQRSWLGQGGNTIYF. The DNA of the CDR3 is TGTGCCAGCAGCCAACGTAGCTGGCTTGGACAGGGAGGAAACACCATATATTTT. The full variable domain, in which reference TRBV3-1 and TRBJ1-3 provide the parts outside the CDR3, is DTAVSQTPKYLVTQMGNDKSIKCEQNLGHDTMYWYKQDSKKFLKIMFSYNNKELIINETVPNRFSPKSPDKAHLNLHINSLELGDSAVYFCASSQRSWLGQGGNTIYFGEGSWLTVV.

The J gene is TRBJ2-7, the V gene TRBV6-1; unclear D gene. This CDR3 is built from 15 residues. Germline CDR1 MNHNS, CDR2 SASEGT. V gave up 7 bases and J gave up 3 bases, with 19 bases separating them. The chain's CDR3 is CASIGGYETIYEQYF. The CDR3 nucleotides are TGTGCCAGCATCGGTGGCTACGAAACTATCTACGAGCAGTACTTC.

Only a few counts were recorded for this clonotype. The gene calls are TRBV4-2 and TRBJ2-3; perhaps D is TRBD1 or TRBD2 (5 bases each). Per the germline V gene, CDR1 is LGHNA and CDR2 is YNFKEQ. With 6 bases removed from V and 10 bases from J, the gap between germline ends came to 23 bases. The CDR3 spans 15 residues. The CDR3 DNA follows: TGTGCCAGCAGAGATGGGACCGGCGGGTCCCATGCGCAGTATTTT. Its protein is CASRDGTGGSHAQYF.

The chain uses TRBV6-5 and TRBJ2-7; TRBD1 is a possible D gene (6 bases). This CDR3 contains 17 residues. The germline V gene encodes CDR1 MNHEY and CDR2 SVGAGI. Trimming cost V 2 bases and J 3 bases, with 20 bases left between them. The CDR3 nucleotides read TGTGCCAGCAGTTACGGTCCGCGCGAGGACAGACTCTACGAGCAGTACTTC. Protein product: CASSYGPREDRLYEQYF.

The V and J genes are TRBV7-2 and TRBJ1-1; TRBD1 agrees at 7 bases. Trimming cost V 3 bases and J 7 bases; bases outside gene matches: 5. CDR3 size: 13 residues. Germline V gene sequence: CDR1 SGHTA, CDR2 FQGNSA. The CDR3 DNA is TGTGCCAGCAGCTTCGACAGGGTAGGTGAAGCTTTCTTT. Amino acids: CASSFDRVGEAFF.

This clonotype has just a few counts. The rearrangement links TRBV29-1 to TRBJ2-7; no clear D gene. The length of the CDR3 is 13 residues. V was cut by 6 bases and J by 3 bases, with 15 bases left in between. Germline CDR1 and CDR2: SQVTM and ANQGSEA. The CDR3 coding sequence is TGCAGCGTCGCTGACCCTCAGAACTACGAGCAGTACTTC. Protein sequence: CSVADPQNYEQYF.

J is TRBJ2-3 and V is TRBV30; 9 positions agree with TRBD1. Trimming cost V 5 bases and J 6 bases; bases outside gene matches: 6. The CDR3 contains 13 residues. CDR1 and CDR2 from the germline V gene are GTSNPN and SVGIG (reference sequence). This CDR3 is CAWGTGIGDTQYF. CDR3 DNA: TGTGCCTGGGGGACAGGGATAGGGGATACGCAGTATTTT.

The chain couples TRBV6-2 or TRBV6-3 to TRBJ2-1, with 9 bases aligning to TRBD2. V was clipped by 4 bases and J by 0 bases; unmatched bases: 16. The germline V gene has CDR1 MNHEY and CDR2 SVGEGT. The CDR3 runs to 20 residues. The CDR3 DNA reads TGTGCCAGCAGTTTCCCGGGCAGCGGGAGGTTACTTAGCTCCTACAATGAGCAGTTCTTC. Protein: CASSFPGSGRLLSSYNEQFF.

Only one count was recorded for this clonotype. J is TRBJ2-1 and V is TRBV11-2; D may match TRBD1 or TRBD2 (5 bases each). V shed 0 bases and J shed 0 bases, with 27 bases lying between them. CDR3 length equals 22 residues. From germline, CDR1 is SGHAT and CDR2 FQNNGV. DNA of the CDR3: TGTGCCAGCAGCTTAGATTACGGGGCTAGGATTTGGGTAACGGCCTCCTACAATGAGCAGTTCTTC. It specifies CASSLDYGARIWVTASYNEQFF.